The TCR beta chain under discussion was sequenced for a study of cytomegalovirus exposure and HLA in healthy donors. The study, taken as a whole, reports: Sequences of the TCR beta chain were said to predict the HLA-A and HLA-B alleles of most subjects accurately. CMV serostatus alone was available as immune exposure information.

Losses at the gene ends were 2 bases for V and 2 bases for J; bases not matched to a gene: 10. This CDR3 comprises 18 residues. CDR1 and CDR2 (germline): SGHRS, YFSETQ. Points on this clone: Its antigen is unidentified.

Use of 60 Vbeta and 13 Jbeta primers characterized the PCR. Method: immunoSEQ multiplex PCR; TCRdb's copy keeps in-frame clones and lacks some. There are over 120,000 clones in the sample; more than 70% occur only once, and around 2.5% lies in the top ten. This TCR was sampled from a man aged 50-59 years in good health and CMV-seronegative. The rearrangement joins TRBV5-1 to TRBJ1-1; 12 nucleotides agree with TRBD1. Sample: PBMCs. CDR3 residues: CASSFNRGTGGENTEAFF. CDR3 nucleotide sequence: TGCGCCAGCAGCTTTAATAGGGGGACAGGGGGCGAAAACACTGAAGCTTTCTTT.